Presented here are 27 T cell receptor beta chains from one specimen sequenced in a study of blood T cell repertoires in COVID-19 (dated by TCRdb to about 2020). Library creation used the immunoSEQ multiplex PCR assay. The table was pulled from immuneACCESS by TCRdb, which kept in-frame rearrangements only. Such tables lose some clones; where checked, under half of the loss comes from unresolved V genes, and the rest has no known cause. The table for this sample lists over 65,000 clones; approximately 86% of them were counted only once. The leading ten clones occupy 10% to 15% of the sample. The sequenced sample was peripheral blood. Receptor source: a human donor in a cohort sampled during active COVID-19.

The chain is built from TRBV5-1 and TRBJ1-6; 7 bases fit TRBD1. Unmatched junction bases numbered 4, after V lost 3 bases and J lost 4 bases. Germline CDR1 reads SGHRS; CDR2 reads YFSETQ. The CDR3 covers 15 residues. CDR3 amino acids: CASSSEGAYNSPLHF. The CDR3 region has the DNA TGCGCCAGCAGCTCAGAGGGGGCATATAATTCACCCCTCCACTTT.

J is TRBJ2-3 and V is TRBV7-9, with a possible D match to TRBD2 (5 bases). CDR1 and CDR2 from the germline V gene are SEHNR and FQNEAQ (reference sequence). The V end was cut by 5 bases, the J end by 4 bases, with 19 bases between. This CDR3 is built from 16 residues. The CDR3 coding sequence is TGTGCCAGCAGCCTCTCCTCTGGGCTAGCAGCAGATACGCAGTATTTT. It yields the protein CASSLSSGLAADTQYF.

This clone was seen once. This chain joins TRBV3-1 (or the pseudogene TRBV3-2) and TRBJ2-7; 8 nucleotides align to TRBD2. J lost 4 bases, V lost 5 bases, and 7 bases had no gene match. This CDR3 has 14 amino acids. The germline CDR1 and CDR2 sequences are LGHDT and YNNKEL (reference sequence). DNA for the CDR3: TGTGCCAGCAGCGCGGGACTAGGGGTGTACGAGCAGTACTTC. As protein: CASSAGLGVYEQYF.

This rearrangement joins TRBV27 to TRBJ1-2; possibly TRBD1 for D (6 bases). The CDR3 consists of 15 residues. Trimming stripped 3 bases from V and 5 bases from J, with 16 bases between. Germline V gives CDR1 MNHEY, CDR2 SMNVEV (reference sequence). The CDR3 coding sequence is TGTGCCAGCAGTTTCCACAGGGAACCCACTTATGGCTACACCTTC. Its translation is CASSFHREPTYGYTF.

This CDR3 is CASSTGTGVMGEQYF. CDR3 nucleotides: TGCGCCAGCAGCACAGGGACAGGGGTAATGGGGGAGCAGTACTTC. The rearrangement uses TRBV5-1 and TRBJ2-7; 10 nucleotides match TRBD1. With V trimmed by 4 bases and J by 7 bases, 11 bases remained unmatched. Germline-derived CDR1 and CDR2 are SGHRS and YFSETQ. This CDR3 is built from 15 residues.

In this sample, this clone turned up a few times. The rearrangement joins TRBV29-1 to TRBJ2-5; a weak D match, TRBD2 (6 bases). Germline CDR1 SQVTM, CDR2 ANQGSEA. The germline V and J ends were trimmed by 6 bases and 4 bases, with 15 bases remaining between them. The CDR3 loop spans 13 amino acids. CDR3 sequence: CSVPSSGGETQYF. CDR3 sequence (DNA): TGCAGCGTCCCGAGTTCCGGGGGAGAGACCCAGTACTTC.

This clone was seen a single time. V usage is TRBV6-5 and J usage is TRBJ2-2; 12 bases match TRBD1. This CDR3 has 13 residues. Per germline, CDR1 MNHEY and CDR2 SVGAGI. V lost 10 bases to trimming and J lost 11 bases; unmatched junction nucleotides: 8. CDR3 sequence reads: CATRGTGGRELFF. The CDR3 DNA reads TGTGCCACCAGAGGGACAGGGGGCCGAGAGCTGTTTTTT.

The gene calls are TRBV6-6 and TRBJ1-2; a possible D gene is TRBD1 (5 bases). Germline V gives CDR1 MNHNY, CDR2 SVGAGI (reference sequence). The CDR3 sequence is 16 residues long. Between the trimmed V and J ends, which lost 5 bases and 5 bases, there was a span of 21 bases. CDR3 sequence: CASSTAGPPLSYGYTF. For the CDR3, the DNA is TGTGCCAGCAGTACCGCAGGGCCCCCACTCTCATATGGCTACACCTTC.

The rearrangement uses TRBV28 and TRBJ2-7; D may be TRBD1 (6 bases). Per germline, CDR1 MDHEN and CDR2 SYDVKM. There are 14 residues in the CDR3. V lost 4 bases to trimming and J lost 5 bases, with 15 bases between them. CDR3 DNA sequence: TGTGCCAGCAGTTCCCCGACAGGTACCAACGAGCAGTACTTC. Residues: CASSSPTGTNEQYF.

The CDR3 DNA reads as TGTGCCACCAGCTGGGACAGATCCTACGAGCAGTACTTC. Amino acids: CATSWDRSYEQYF. The chain carries TRBV15 and TRBJ2-7; 7 bases map to TRBD1. V shed 5 bases, J shed 1 base, and the junction held 2 bases outside the gene matches. The CDR3 contains 13 residues. Germline values: CDR1 LNHNV, CDR2 YYDKDF (reference sequence).

The J gene is TRBJ1-3, the V gene TRBV28; 7 bases are shared with TRBD1. This CDR3 has 15 amino acids. J lost 0 bases, V lost 6 bases, and 5 bases had no gene match. From germline, CDR1 is MDHEN and CDR2 SYDVKM. CDR3 sequence reads: CASRSDRNSGNTIYF. The CDR3 region has the DNA TGTGCCAGCAGGTCGGACAGGAACTCTGGAAACACCATATATTTT.

The V and J genes are TRBV28 and TRBJ2-1, with 9 positions matching TRBD2. The CDR3 runs 16 residues. Germline V gene sequence: CDR1 MDHEN, CDR2 SYDVKM. V dropped 4 bases and J dropped 4; count of bases not matched to a gene: 8. CDR3 sequence reads: CASSSPSGGSYNEQFF. The CDR3 region has the DNA TGTGCCAGCAGTTCACCGAGCGGGGGGAGTTACAATGAGCAGTTCTTC. The full variable domain, in which reference TRBV28 and TRBJ2-1 provide the parts outside the CDR3, is DVKVTQSSRYLVKRTGEKVFLECVQDMDHENMFWYRQDPGLGLRLIYFSYDVKMKEKGDIPEGYSVSREKKERFSLILESASTNQTSMYLCASSSPSGGSYNEQFFGPGTRLTVL.

This chain uses TRBV15 with TRBJ1-3; no firm D call. The germline V gene encodes CDR1 LNHNV and CDR2 YYDKDF (reference sequence). The length of the CDR3 is 14 residues. Between the trimmed V and J ends, which lost 0 bases and 9 bases, there was a span of 12 bases. CDR3 region: CATSREKASATIYF. DNA of the CDR3: TGTGCCACCAGCAGAGAAAAAGCGTCTGCCACCATATATTTT.

The chain links TRBV6-5 to TRBJ1-5; the D is unclear. Germline CDR1 and CDR2: MNHEY and SVGAGI. The CDR3 length is 14 residues. Trimming stripped 5 bases from V and 7 bases from J, with 15 bases between. The CDR3 nucleotides are TGTGCCAGCAGTCTCCTTACCCGGGGACAGCCCCAGCATTTT. Protein product: CASSLLTRGQPQHF.

The genes are TRBV4-1 and TRBJ2-3; 16 nucleotides match TRBD2. CDR1 MGHRA and CDR2 YSYEKL come from the germline V gene. The CDR3 runs to 21 residues. After removal of 0 bases from V and 8 bases from J, the junction contained 17 bases not matched to a gene. The CDR3 sequence: CASSQELLGLAGGLGGSTQYF. The CDR3, as DNA: TGCGCCAGCAGCCAAGAGCTTTTGGGACTAGCGGGGGGGCTGGGTGGTAGTACGCAGTATTTT.

The chain combines TRBV5-1 with TRBJ1-4; 9 positions agree with TRBD1. Germline-derived CDR1 and CDR2 are SGHRS and YFSETQ. With V trimmed by 4 bases and J by 3 bases, 7 bases remained unmatched. The CDR3 has 16 residues. CDR3 coding DNA: TGCGCCAGCAGCGAATCAGGACAGGGGCCTAATGAAAAACTGTTTTTT. Its protein is CASSESGQGPNEKLFF.

This clone was seen more than once but under ten times. The chain employs TRBV4-2 and TRBJ1-4; D might be TRBD1 (5 bases). The V gene's germline CDR1 is LGHNA and CDR2 YNFKEQ. The CDR3 totals 15 residues. Trimming stripped 3 bases from V and 6 bases from J, with 14 bases between. CDR3 DNA sequence: TGTGCCAGCAGCCACAGAAGTCTCAGGGATGAAAAACTGTTTTTT. As protein: CASSHRSLRDEKLFF.

V and J are TRBV5-6 and TRBJ1-2; TRBD1 matches at 9 bases. Per germline, CDR1 SGHDT and CDR2 YYEEEE. The CDR3 runs 16 residues. V dropped 4 bases and J dropped 3; count of bases not matched to a gene: 10. The CDR3 is CASSRSGDRAYYGYTF. CDR3 bases: TGTGCCAGCAGCCGGAGTGGGGACAGGGCGTACTATGGCTACACCTTC. The full variable domain, in which reference TRBV5-6 and TRBJ1-2 provide the parts outside the CDR3, is DAGVTQSPTHLIKTRGQQVTLRCSPKSGHDTVSWYQQALGQGPQFIFQYYEEEERQRGNFPDRFSGHQFPNYSSELNVNALLLGDSALYLCASSRSGDRAYYGYTFGSGTRLTVV.

V and J are TRBV27 and TRBJ2-1; the match to TRBD2 covers 7 bases. V gave up 4 bases and J gave up 4 bases; unmatched junction bases: 10. CDR1 and CDR2 (germline): MNHEY, SMNVEV (reference sequence). The CDR3 length is 16 residues. CDR3 sequence (DNA): TGTGCCAGCAGTTCGCTAGCGGCTTCCGCTTACAATGAGCAGTTCTTC. The encoded protein is CASSSLAASAYNEQFF.

This chain links TRBV7-2 with TRBJ2-7, with TRBD2 identical over 7 bases. Germline values: CDR1 SGHTA, CDR2 FQGNSA. The CDR3 extends over 19 amino acids. Trimming removed 5 bases from V and 5 bases from J; junction bases left unmatched: 24. The CDR3 spells CASSPMGGEAGALPHEQYF. The DNA for the CDR3 is TGTGCCAGCAGCCCGATGGGAGGGGAGGCCGGGGCCCTCCCCCACGAGCAGTACTTC.

Only a few counts were recorded for this clone. This chain links TRBV4-2 with TRBJ1-3; maybe TRBD1 (5 bases). Trimming removed 2 bases from V and 4 bases from J, with 15 bases in between. This CDR3 has 16 residues. Germline CDR1 and CDR2: LGHNA and YNFKEQ. The CDR3 region has the DNA TGTGCCAGCAGCCAACCAGGGTTGGAGACCGGAAACACCATATATTTT. Residues: CASSQPGLETGNTIYF.

The chain joins TRBV4-1 to TRBJ2-1; unclear D gene. CDR1 and CDR2 (germline): MGHRA, YSYEKL. V gave up 2 bases and J gave up 6 bases, with 17 bases separating them. The CDR3 sequence is 16 residues long. CDR3 DNA sequence: TGCGCCAGCAGCCAATTCGCGAACAGATCCCCCAATGAGCAGTTCTTC. This codes for CASSQFANRSPNEQFF.

This chain uses TRBV13 with TRBJ2-1; 13 nucleotides line up with TRBD2. The germline CDR1 and CDR2 sequences are PRHDT and FYEKMQ (reference sequence). V lost 5 bases and J lost 6; bases outside the gene matches: 7. This CDR3 spans 16 amino acids. The CDR3 region has the DNA TGTGCCAGCAGCGTACAAGGACTAGCGGGAGTCAATGAGCAGTTCTTC. This translates into CASSVQGLAGVNEQFF.

The V gene is TRBV7-2, the J gene TRBJ2-3; no reliable D call. The length of the CDR3 is 16 residues. V was trimmed by 2 bases and J by 2 bases, leaving 14 bases between them. Germline V lookup: CDR1 SGHTA, CDR2 FQGNSA. The CDR3 DNA reads TGTGCCAGCAGCTTAAAACTAACGAAAAACACAGATACGCAGTATTTT. This sequence encodes CASSLKLTKNTDTQYF.

This chain joins TRBV2 and TRBJ2-3; 9 bases are a match to TRBD1. The V gene's germline CDR1 is SNHLY and CDR2 FYNNEI. The CDR3 spans 15 residues. V shed 4 bases and J 3 bases; nucleotides not matched to a gene: 5. CDR3 loop: CASSGGQGQTDTQYF. The CDR3, as DNA: TGTGCCAGCAGTGGAGGACAGGGGCAGACAGATACGCAGTATTTT.

The rearrangement uses TRBV5-4 and TRBJ1-6; possible D gene TRBD1, 5 bases. The CDR3 runs 17 residues. V lost 0 bases and J lost 6, with 16 bases in between. CDR1 SGHNT and CDR2 YYREEE come from the germline V gene (reference sequence). In DNA form, the CDR3 reads TGTGCCAGCAGCTTGGCCAACGCGGGGGGTGGTAATTCACCCCTCCACTTT. Translating gives CASSLANAGGGNSPLHF.

The rearrangement joins TRBV7-8 to TRBJ1-1; D might be TRBD1 (5 bases). Trimming cost V 3 bases and J 4 bases, with 12 bases left between them. Germline assignment: CDR1 SGHVS and CDR2 FQNEAQ. This CDR3 comprises 14 residues. The CDR3 loop is CASSFGGKGTEAFF. The CDR3 DNA follows: TGTGCCAGCAGCTTTGGGGGGAAGGGCACTGAAGCTTTCTTT. The full variable domain, completed using reference TRBV7-8 and TRBJ1-1, is GAGVSQSPRYKVAKRGQDVALRCDPISGHVSLFWYQQALGQGPEFLTYFQNEAQLDKSGLPSDRFFAERPEGSVSTLKIQRTQQEDSAVYLCASSFGGKGTEAFFGQGTRLTVV.